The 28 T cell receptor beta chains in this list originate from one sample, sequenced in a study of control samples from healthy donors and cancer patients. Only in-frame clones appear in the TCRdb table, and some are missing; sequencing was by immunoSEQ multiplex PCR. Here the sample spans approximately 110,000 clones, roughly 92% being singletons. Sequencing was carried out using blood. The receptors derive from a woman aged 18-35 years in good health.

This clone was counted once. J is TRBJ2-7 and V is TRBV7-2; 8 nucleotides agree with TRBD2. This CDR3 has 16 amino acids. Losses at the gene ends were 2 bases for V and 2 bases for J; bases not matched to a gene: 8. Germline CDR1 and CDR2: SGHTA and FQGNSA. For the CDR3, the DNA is TGTGCCAGCAGCTTAACTAGCGGACTCTCTACCTACGAGCAGTACTTC. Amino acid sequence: CASSLTSGLSTYEQYF.

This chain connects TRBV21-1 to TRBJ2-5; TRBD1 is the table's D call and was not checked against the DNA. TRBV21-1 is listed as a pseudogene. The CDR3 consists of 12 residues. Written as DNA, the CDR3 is TGTGCCAGCTCCGGACAGCAAGAGACCCAGTACTTC. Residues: CASSGQQETQYF.

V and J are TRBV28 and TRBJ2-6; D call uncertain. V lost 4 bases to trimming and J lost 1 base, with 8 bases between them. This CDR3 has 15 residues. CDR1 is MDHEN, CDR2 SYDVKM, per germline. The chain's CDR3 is CASSSTVSGANVLTF. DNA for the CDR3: TGTGCCAGCAGTTCCACGGTGTCTGGGGCCAACGTCCTGACTTTC.

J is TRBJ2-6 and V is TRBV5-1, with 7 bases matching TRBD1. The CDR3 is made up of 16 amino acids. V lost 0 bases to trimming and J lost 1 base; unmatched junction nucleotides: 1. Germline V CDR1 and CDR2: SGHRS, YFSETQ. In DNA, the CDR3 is TGCGCCAGCAGCTTGGTGGACAGGTCTGGGGCCAACGTCCTGACTTTC. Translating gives CASSLVDRSGANVLTF.

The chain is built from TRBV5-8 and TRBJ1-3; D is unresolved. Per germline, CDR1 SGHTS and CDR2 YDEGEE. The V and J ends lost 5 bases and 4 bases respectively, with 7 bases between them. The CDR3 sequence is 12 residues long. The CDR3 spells CASRAQGNTIYF. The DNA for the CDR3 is TGTGCCAGCAGGGCTCAGGGAAACACCATATATTTT. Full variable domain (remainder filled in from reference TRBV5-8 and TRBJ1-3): EAGVTQSPTHLIKTRGQQATLRCSPISGHTSVYWYQQALGLGLQFLLWYDEGEERNRGNFPPRFSGRQFPNYSSELNVNALELEDSALYLCASRAQGNTIYFGEGSWLTVV.

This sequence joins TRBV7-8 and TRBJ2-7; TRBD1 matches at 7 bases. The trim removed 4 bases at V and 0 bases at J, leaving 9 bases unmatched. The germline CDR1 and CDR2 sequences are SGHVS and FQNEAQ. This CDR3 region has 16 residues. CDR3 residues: CASSSRAGTDSYEQYF. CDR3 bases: TGTGCCAGCAGCTCACGCGCCGGGACAGACTCCTACGAGCAGTACTTC.

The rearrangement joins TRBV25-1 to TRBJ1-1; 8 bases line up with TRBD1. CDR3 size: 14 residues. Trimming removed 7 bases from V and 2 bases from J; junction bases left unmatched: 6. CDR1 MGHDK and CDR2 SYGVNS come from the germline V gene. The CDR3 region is CASTRTGSNTEAFF. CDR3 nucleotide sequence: TGTGCCAGCACTAGGACAGGGTCAAACACTGAAGCTTTCTTT.

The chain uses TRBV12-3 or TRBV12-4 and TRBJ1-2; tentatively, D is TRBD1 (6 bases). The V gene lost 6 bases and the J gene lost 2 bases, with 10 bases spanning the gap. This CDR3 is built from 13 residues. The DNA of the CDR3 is TGTGCCAGCAGCCCAACAGGGAACTATGGCTACACCTTC. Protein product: CASSPTGNYGYTF.

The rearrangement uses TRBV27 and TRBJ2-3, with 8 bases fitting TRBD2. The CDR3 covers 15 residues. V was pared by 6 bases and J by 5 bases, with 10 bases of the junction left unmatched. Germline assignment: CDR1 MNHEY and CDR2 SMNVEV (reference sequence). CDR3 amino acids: CASRSAGGRKDTQYF. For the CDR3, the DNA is TGTGCCAGCAGGAGCGCGGGGGGCCGAAAAGATACGCAGTATTTT.

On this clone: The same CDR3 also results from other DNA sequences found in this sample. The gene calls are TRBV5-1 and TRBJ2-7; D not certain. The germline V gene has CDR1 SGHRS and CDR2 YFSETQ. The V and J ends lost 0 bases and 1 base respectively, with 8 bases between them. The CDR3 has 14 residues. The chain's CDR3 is CASSLAPRSYEQYF. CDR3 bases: TGCGCCAGCAGCTTGGCGCCACGGTCCTACGAGCAGTACTTC.

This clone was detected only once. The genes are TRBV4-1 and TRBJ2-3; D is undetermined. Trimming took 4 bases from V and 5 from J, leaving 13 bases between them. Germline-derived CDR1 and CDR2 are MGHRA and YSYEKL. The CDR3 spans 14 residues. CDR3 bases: TGCGCCAGCAGCCCAGTAGCCGCTCGAGATACGCAGTATTTT. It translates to CASSPVAARDTQYF.

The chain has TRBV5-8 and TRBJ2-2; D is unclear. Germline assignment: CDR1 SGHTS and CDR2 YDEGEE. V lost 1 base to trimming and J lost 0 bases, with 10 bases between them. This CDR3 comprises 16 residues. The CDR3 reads CASSLFVRSNTGELFF. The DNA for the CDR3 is TGTGCCAGCAGCTTGTTTGTCAGATCGAACACCGGGGAGCTGTTTTTT.

CDR3 bases: TGTGCCAGCAGCAAAGCGGGAGGAGTATCTGGGGCCAACGTCCTGACTTTC. This translates into CASSKAGGVSGANVLTF. The gene calls are TRBV21-1 and TRBJ2-6; TRBD2, the table's D call, was not compared with the DNA. TRBV21-1 is flagged as a pseudogene. The CDR3 is 17 amino acids.

This CDR3 reads CASSTGQGTSGANVLTF. CDR3 nucleotide sequence: TGTGCCAGCAGCACGGGACAGGGTACCTCTGGGGCCAACGTCCTGACTTTC. The chain has TRBV5-4 and TRBJ2-6; 9 positions match TRBD1. The ends lost 4 bases at V and 0 bases at J; junction bases unmatched: 5. Looked up from germline, CDR1 is SGHNT and CDR2 is YYREEE (reference sequence). This CDR3 has 17 amino acids.

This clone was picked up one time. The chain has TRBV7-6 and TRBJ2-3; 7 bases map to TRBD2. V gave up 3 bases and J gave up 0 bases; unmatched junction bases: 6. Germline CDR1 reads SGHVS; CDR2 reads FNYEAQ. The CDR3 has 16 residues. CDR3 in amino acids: CASSFYSGRSTDTQYF. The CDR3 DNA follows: TGTGCCAGCAGCTTCTATAGCGGGCGTAGCACAGATACGCAGTATTTT.

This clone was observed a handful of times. As DNA, the CDR3 is TGTGCCAGTAGTATTCTCGGTCGGGGTCAGCCCCAGCATTTT. As protein: CASSILGRGQPQHF. This chain uses TRBV19 with TRBJ1-5; D gene unclear. This CDR3 contains 14 residues. Trimming removed 3 bases at V and 6 bases at J, with 12 bases between. CDR1 and CDR2 (germline): LNHDA, SQIVND (reference sequence).

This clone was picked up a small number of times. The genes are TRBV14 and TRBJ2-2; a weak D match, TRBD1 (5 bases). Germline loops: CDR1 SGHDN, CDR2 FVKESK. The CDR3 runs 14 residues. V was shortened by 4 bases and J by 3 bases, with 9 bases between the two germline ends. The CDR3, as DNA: TGTGCCAGCAGCCGAGACAGATACACCGGGGAGCTGTTTTTT. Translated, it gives CASSRDRYTGELFF.

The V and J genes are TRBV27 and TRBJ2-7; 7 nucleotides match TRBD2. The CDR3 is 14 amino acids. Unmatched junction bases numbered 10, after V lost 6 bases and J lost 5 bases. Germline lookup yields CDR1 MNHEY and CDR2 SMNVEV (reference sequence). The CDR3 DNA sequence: TGTGCCAGCAGGCTGAGGGGAGGGCCTCACGAGCAGTACTTC. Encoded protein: CASRLRGGPHEQYF.

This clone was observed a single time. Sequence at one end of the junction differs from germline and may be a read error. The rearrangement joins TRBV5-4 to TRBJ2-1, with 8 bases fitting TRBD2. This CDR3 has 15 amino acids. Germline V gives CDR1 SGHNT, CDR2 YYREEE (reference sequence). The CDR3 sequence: CASSLDGTSREVWVF. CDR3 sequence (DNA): TGTGCCAGCAGCTTGGATGGGACTAGTCGTGAGGTTTGGGTCTTC.

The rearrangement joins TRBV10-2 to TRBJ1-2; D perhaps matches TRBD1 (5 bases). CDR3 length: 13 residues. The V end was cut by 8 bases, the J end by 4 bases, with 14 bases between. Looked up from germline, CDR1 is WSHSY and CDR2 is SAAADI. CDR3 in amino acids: CASGLGPPYGYTF. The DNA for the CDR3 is TGCGCCAGCGGGTTGGGACCGCCCTATGGCTACACCTTC.

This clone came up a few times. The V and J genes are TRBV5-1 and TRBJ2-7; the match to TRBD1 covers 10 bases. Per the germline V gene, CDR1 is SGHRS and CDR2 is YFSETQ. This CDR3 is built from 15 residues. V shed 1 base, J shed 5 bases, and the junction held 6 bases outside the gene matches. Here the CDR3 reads CASSLRGDRGDEQYF. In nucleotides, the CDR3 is TGCGCCAGCAGCTTGAGGGGGGACAGGGGCGACGAGCAGTACTTC. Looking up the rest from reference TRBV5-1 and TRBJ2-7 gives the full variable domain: KAGVTQTPRYLIKTRGQQVTLSCSPISGHRSVSWYQQTPGQGLQFLFEYFSETQRNKGNFPGRFSGRQFSNSRSEMNVSTLELGDSALYLCASSLRGDRGDEQYFGPGTRLTVT.

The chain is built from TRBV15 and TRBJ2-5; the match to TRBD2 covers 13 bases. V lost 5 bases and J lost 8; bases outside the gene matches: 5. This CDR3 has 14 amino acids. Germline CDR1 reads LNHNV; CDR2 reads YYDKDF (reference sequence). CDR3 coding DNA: TGTGCCACCAGCGGGACTAGCGGGATGGGAACCCAGTACTTC. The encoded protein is CATSGTSGMGTQYF.

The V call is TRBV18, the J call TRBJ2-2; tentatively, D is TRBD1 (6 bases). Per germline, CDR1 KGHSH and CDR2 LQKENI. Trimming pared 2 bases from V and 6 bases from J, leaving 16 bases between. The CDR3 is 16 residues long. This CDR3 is CASSPGGTGSAGELFF. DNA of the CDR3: TGTGCCAGCTCACCAGGAGGAACAGGGTCGGCCGGGGAGCTGTTTTTT.

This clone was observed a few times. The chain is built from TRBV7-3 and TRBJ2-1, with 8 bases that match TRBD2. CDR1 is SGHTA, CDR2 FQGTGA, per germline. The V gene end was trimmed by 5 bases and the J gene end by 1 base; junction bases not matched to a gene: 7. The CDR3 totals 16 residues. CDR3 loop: CASSKKAGVSYNEQFF. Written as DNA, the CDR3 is TGTGCCAGCAGCAAAAAAGCGGGAGTATCCTACAATGAGCAGTTCTTC.

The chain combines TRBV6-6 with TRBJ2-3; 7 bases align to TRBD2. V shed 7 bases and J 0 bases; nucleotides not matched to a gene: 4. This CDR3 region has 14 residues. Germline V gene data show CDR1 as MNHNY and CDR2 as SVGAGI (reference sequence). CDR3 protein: CASNLGGSTDTQYF. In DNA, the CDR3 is TGTGCCAGCAACCTCGGGGGGAGCACAGATACGCAGTATTTT.

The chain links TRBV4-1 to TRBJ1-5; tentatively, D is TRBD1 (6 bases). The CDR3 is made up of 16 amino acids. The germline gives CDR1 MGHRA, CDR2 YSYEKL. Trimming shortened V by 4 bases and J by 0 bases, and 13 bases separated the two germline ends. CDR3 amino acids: CASSRNGQTSNQPQHF. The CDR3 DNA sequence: TGCGCCAGCAGCCGGAATGGACAGACTAGCAATCAGCCCCAGCATTTT.

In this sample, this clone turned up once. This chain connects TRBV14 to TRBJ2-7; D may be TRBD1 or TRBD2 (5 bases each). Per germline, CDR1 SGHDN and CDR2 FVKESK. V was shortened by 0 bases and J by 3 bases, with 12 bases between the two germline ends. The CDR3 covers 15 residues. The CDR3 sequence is CASSQDSEGFYEQYF. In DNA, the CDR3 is TGTGCCAGCAGCCAAGACAGCGAGGGGTTCTACGAGCAGTACTTC.

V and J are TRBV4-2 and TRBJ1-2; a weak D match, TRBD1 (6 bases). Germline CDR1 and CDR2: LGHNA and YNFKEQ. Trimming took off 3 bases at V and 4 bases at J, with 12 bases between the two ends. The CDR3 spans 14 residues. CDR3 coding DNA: TGTGCCAGCAGCCAGTCAGGGGCGACCTATGGCTACACCTTC. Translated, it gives CASSQSGATYGYTF.